This T cell receptor beta chain stems from a study of T cells in Graves' hyperthyroidism and ophthalmopathy. Study-wide context: Upon initial diagnosis and before any treatment, peripheral blood was collected.

The CDR3 is 16 residues long. CDR1 and CDR2 (germline): MDHEN, SYDVKM. Trimming took 6 bases from V and 2 from J; bases not matched to a gene: 11. Patients were excluded for uncontrolled infection, other autoimmune disease, pregnancy or lactation. The investigators amplified TCR beta CDR3 regions from RNA transcripts. TCR CDR3 regions were first amplified by RT-PCR with HTBI primers. TCRdb called the multiplex PCR reads again in MiXCR, with one record for every CDR3 protein. The table lists around 350,000 distinct CDR3 sequences, roughly 19% of them singletons. The sample consisted of blood. This sequence joins TRBV28 and TRBJ2-7; TRBD2 agrees at 9 bases. The receptor was isolated from a woman aged 18-29 years with Graves' hyperthyroidism. The CDR3 sequence: CASRPRTRGRAYEQYF. In DNA form, the CDR3 reads TGTGCCAGCAGGCCCCGAACGCGCGGGAGGGCCTACGAGCAGTACTTC.